The entry that follows covers one T cell receptor beta chain sequence. The antigen is not known. Per germline, CDR1 MNHNY and CDR2 SVGAGI (reference sequence). The length of the CDR3 is 15 residues. Unmatched junction bases numbered 9, after V lost 6 bases and J lost 7 bases. Expressed TCRB transcripts were sequenced because the isolated RNA had all been reverse transcribed beforehand. It was found that naive, central memory and regulatory T cell samples averaged around 3.8 million reads. Profiled with immunoSEQ multiplex PCR; TCRdb holds only in-frame clones, not every one. The table records fewer than 350,000 clones, 15% to 20% of them present only once. Based on CD45RO/CCR7/CD25/CD127/CD95/CD27, CD4+ regulatory, stem cell-like memory, naive and central memory cells were sorted. This sample is part of a study of beta chain features in type 1 diabetes. Study results and limitations: Shorter TCRB CDR3s, moderately but significantly so, were found in Type 1 diabetes patients in all four CD4+ subsets. Relative to healthy donors, patients appeared to have naive, central memory and Treg TCRB repertoires that were more similar.

Sequenced input: naive CD4+ T cells from blood. The TCR originated in a woman under 30 in good health. This rearrangement joins TRBV6-6 to TRBJ2-3, with TRBD1 matching 11 bases. CDR3 bases: TGTGCCAGCAGAACCCGGGACAGGGGGGGGAATACGCAGTATTTT. Its protein is CASRTRDRGGNTQYF.